These T cell receptor beta chains were read from a single sample in a study of shared clonotypes between healthy human individuals. Generated by immunoSEQ multiplex PCR, the TCRdb table keeps only in-frame clones and is missing some. The data contain roughly 500,000 clones, 70% to 85% of them singletons. Sequencing input: PBMCs. Receptors originate from a woman in her thirties or forties in good health. Some clones in this sample may be carry-over from other donors' samples. Each CDR3 is given with its conserved first and last residue. The D gene is left open where the match is weak. Clone size is not always given. Where it is, it says once, few, many or a class for expanded clones.

J	V	size	D	CDR3	DNA
TRBJ2-5	TRBV6-6	-	-	CASSHRPAETQYF	TGTGCCAGCAGCCACAGACCCGCCGAGACCCAGTACTTC
TRBJ2-1	TRBV11-2	-	-	CASSFPPGRGGEQFF	TGTGCCAGCAGCTTCCCCCCGGGGCGAGGCGGTGAGCAGTTCTTC
TRBJ2-4	TRBV11-2	-	-	CASSLVAKNIQYF	TGTGCCAGCAGCTTAGTAGCCAAAAACATTCAGTACTTC
TRBJ1-5	TRBV6-1	-	TRBD1	CASITGATSQPQHF	TGTGCCAGCATCACAGGGGCGACGAGTCAGCCCCAGCATTTT
TRBJ2-7	TRBV2	-	TRBD2	CASSDASGIYEQYF	TGTGCCAGCAGTGACGCTAGCGGGATCTACGAGCAGTACTTC
TRBJ2-7	TRBV27	-	TRBD2	CASRDGGSGYEQYF	TGTGCCAGCAGAGATGGCGGGAGTGGGTACGAGCAGTACTTC
TRBJ1-3	TRBV2	-	-	CASINRVSSGNTIYF	TGTGCCAGCATCAACAGGGTTTCCTCTGGAAACACCATATATTTT
TRBJ2-6	TRBV7-9	-	-	CASSLISDSGANVLTF	TGTGCCAGCAGCTTAATTTCGGACTCTGGGGCCAACGTCCTGACTTTC
TRBJ1-1	TRBV30	-	-	CAWSSRLSSNTEAFF	TGTGCCTGGAGTTCCCGACTCTCCTCGAACACTGAAGCTTTCTTT
TRBJ2-3	TRBV28	few	TRBD2	CASSSPRLAGKGDTQYF	TGTGCCAGCAGTTCGCCCCGACTAGCGGGAAAAGGAGATACGCAGTATTTT